This entry concerns a single T cell receptor beta chain. Unmatched junction bases numbered 3, after V lost 3 bases and J lost 3 bases. CDR3 length: 15 amino acids. In germline, CDR1 is GTSNPN, CDR2 SVGIG (reference sequence). Libraries were prepared by immunoSEQ multiplex PCR; TCRdb keeps only in-frame clonotypes and omits some of them. This sample yields about 510,000 clones, of which roughly 85% are seen a single time; around 12% belongs to the top ten. Donors included only healthy HIV-negative adults lacking recent acute infections or vaccinations. The source of the sample is a study of shared clonotypes between healthy human individuals.

The sample taken for sequencing was PBMCs. The receptor was derived from a woman aged 40 to 49 in good health. Some clones in this sample may be carry-over from other donors' samples. The chain employs TRBV30 and TRBJ2-1, with 12 bases matching TRBD2. The chain's CDR3 is CAWSQTSGSYNEQFF. For the CDR3, the DNA is TGTGCCTGGAGCCAGACTAGCGGGAGCTACAATGAGCAGTTCTTC.